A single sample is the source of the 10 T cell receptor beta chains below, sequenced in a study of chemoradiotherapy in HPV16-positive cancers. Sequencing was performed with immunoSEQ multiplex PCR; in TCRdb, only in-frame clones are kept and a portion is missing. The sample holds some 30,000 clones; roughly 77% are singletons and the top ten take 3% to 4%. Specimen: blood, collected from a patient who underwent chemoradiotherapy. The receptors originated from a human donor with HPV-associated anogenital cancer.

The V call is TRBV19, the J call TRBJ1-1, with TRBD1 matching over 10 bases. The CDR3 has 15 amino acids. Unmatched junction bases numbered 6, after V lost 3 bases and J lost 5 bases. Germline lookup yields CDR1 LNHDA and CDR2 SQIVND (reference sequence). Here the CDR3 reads CASSMTGGASTEAFF. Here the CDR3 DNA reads TGTGCCAGTAGTATGACAGGGGGCGCGAGTACTGAAGCTTTCTTT. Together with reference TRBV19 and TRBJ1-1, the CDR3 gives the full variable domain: DGGITQSPKYLFRKEGQNVTLSCEQNLNHDAMYWYRQDPGQGLRLIYYSQIVNDFQKGDIAEGYSVSREKKESFPLTVTSAQKNPTAFYLCASSMTGGASTEAFFGQGTRLTVV.

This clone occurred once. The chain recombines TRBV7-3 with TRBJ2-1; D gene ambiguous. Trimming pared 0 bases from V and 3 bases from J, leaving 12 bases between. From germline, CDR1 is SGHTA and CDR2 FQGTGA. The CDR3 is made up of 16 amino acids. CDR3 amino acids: CASSLTATQSYNEQFF. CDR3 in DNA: TGTGCCAGCAGCTTAACGGCAACGCAAAGCTACAATGAGCAGTTCTTC.

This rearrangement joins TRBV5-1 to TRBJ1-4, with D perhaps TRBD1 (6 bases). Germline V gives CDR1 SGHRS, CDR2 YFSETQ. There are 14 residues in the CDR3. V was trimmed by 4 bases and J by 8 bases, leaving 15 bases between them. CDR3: CASSPEGGREKLFF. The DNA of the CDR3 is TGCGCCAGCAGCCCGGAGGGGGGGAGGGAAAAACTGTTTTTT.

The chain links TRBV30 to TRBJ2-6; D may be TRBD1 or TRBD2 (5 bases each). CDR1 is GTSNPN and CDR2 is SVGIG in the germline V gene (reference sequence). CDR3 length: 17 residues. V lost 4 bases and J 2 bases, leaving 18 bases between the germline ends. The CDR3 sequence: CAWIKRGFSPGANVLTF. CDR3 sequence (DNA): TGTGCCTGGATTAAGAGGGGCTTCTCTCCTGGGGCCAACGTCCTGACTTTC.

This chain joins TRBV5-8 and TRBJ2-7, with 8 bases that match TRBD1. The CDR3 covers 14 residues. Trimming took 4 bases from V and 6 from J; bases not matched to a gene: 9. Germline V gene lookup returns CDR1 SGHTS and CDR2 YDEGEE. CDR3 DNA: TGTGCCAGCAGCACCTCCGGGACAGGTTTCGAGCAGTACTTC. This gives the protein CASSTSGTGFEQYF.

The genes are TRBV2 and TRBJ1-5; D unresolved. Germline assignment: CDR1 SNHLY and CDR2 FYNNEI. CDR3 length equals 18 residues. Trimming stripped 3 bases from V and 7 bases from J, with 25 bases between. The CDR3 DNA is TGTGCCAGCAGTGACACCGACATACCGGAACCTTTGGGACAGCCCCAGCATTTT. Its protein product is CASSDTDIPEPLGQPQHF.

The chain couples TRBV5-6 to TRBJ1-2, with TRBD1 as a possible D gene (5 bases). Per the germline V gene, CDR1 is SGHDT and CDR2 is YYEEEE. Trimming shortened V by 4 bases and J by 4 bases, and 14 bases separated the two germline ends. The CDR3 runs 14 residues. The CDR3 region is CASSGGGWSYGYTF. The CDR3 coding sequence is TGTGCCAGCAGCGGGGGGGGTTGGAGCTATGGCTACACCTTC.

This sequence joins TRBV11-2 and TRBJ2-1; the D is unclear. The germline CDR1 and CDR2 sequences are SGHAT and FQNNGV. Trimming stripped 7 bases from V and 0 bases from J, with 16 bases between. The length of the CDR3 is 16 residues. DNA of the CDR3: TGTGCCAGCACCCGTGGGCTCCCGAGCTCCTACAATGAGCAGTTCTTC. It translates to CASTRGLPSSYNEQFF.

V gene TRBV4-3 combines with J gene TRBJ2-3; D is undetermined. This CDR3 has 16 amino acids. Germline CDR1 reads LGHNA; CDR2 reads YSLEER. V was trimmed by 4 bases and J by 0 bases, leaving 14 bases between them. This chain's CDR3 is CASSPRGAPSTDTQYF. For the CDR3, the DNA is TGCGCCAGCAGCCCCCGCGGAGCGCCTAGCACAGATACGCAGTATTTT.

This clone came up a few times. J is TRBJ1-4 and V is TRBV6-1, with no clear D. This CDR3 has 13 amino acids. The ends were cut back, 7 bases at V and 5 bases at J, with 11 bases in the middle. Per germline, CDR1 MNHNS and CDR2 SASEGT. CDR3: CASKGRGNEKLFF. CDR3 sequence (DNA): TGTGCCAGCAAAGGGCGGGGAAATGAAAAACTGTTTTTT.